This T cell receptor beta chain is from a study of control samples from healthy donors and cancer patients. The CDR3 extends over 16 amino acids. V was trimmed by 4 bases and J by 1 base, leaving 17 bases between them. In germline, CDR1 is SGHRS, CDR2 YFSETQ. Profiled with immunoSEQ multiplex PCR; TCRdb holds only in-frame clones, not every one. Altogether under 150,000 clones are present, just under 90% being singletons, with the ten largest covering just over 7.5%. The sample taken for sequencing was PBMCs. The genes are TRBV5-1 and TRBJ1-1; D uncertain. The source is a man aged 50-59 years with head and neck cancer. The CDR3: CASSLSLGDGNTEAFF. CDR3 in DNA: TGCGCCAGCAGCCTGTCCTTGGGTGATGGGAACACTGAAGCTTTCTTT.